This is a list of T cell receptor beta chains from one sample in a study of blood T cell repertoires in COVID-19. The protocol was immunoSEQ multiplex PCR, while the TCRdb copy is restricted to in-frame clones and leaves out a portion. This sample has around 280,000 clones, with around 85% found just once. The specimen sequenced was PBMCs or T cells enriched from blood (not recorded which). The receptor set was obtained from a woman aged 40-49 years who had recovered from COVID-19. Both conserved end residues are part of each CDR3. A D gene is named only where the DNA matches it firmly. Some rows have no size entry. The others give once, few or many, or a class for an expanded clone.

size	V	J	D	CDR3	DNA
-	TRBV5-4	TRBJ2-7	TRBD2	CASSLGTSGSYEQYF	TGTGCCAGCAGTCTCGGGACTAGCGGGAGCTACGAGCAGTACTTC
-	TRBV24-1	TRBJ1-5	-	CATSDGEGTGNSNQPQHF	TGTGCCACCAGTGATGGCGAAGGGACTGGGAATAGCAATCAGCCCCAGCATTTT
-	TRBV28	TRBJ2-7	TRBD1	CASSPRDRGTYEQYF	TGTGCCAGCAGCCCCCGGGACAGGGGAACCTACGAGCAGTACTTC
-	TRBV5-1	TRBJ2-7	-	CASSDRTSYEQYF	TGCGCCAGCAGCGATCGGACAAGTTACGAGCAGTACTTC
-	TRBV4-1	TRBJ2-3	TRBD2	CASSQGDSGSTDTQYF	TGCGCCAGCAGCCAAGGGGATAGCGGGTCCACAGATACGCAGTATTTT
-	TRBV30	TRBJ1-2	-	CAWSWRLNYGYTF	TGTGCCTGGAGTTGGAGATTGAACTATGGCTACACCTTC
-	TRBV6-4	TRBJ2-3	TRBD2	CASSDSFLAGVPDTQYF	TGTGCCAGCAGTGACTCTTTTCTAGCGGGAGTCCCAGATACGCAGTATTTT
-	TRBV3-1/TRBV3-2	TRBJ2-5	-	CASRNGGSIQETQYF	TGTGCCAGCAGGAACGGGGGATCGATACAAGAGACCCAGTACTTC
-	TRBV18	TRBJ1-5	TRBD1	CASSPDRVSNQPQHF	TGTGCCAGCTCCCCTGACAGGGTTAGCAATCAGCCCCAGCATTTT
-	TRBV6-5	TRBJ1-6	-	CASSPGHLNSPLHF	TGTGCCAGCAGTCCGGGACACCTTAATTCACCCCTCCACTTT
-	TRBV2	TRBJ1-5	TRBD1	CASRTTGGRQPQHF	TGTGCCAGCAGAACCACAGGGGGCCGGCAGCCCCAGCATTTT
-	TRBV11-2	TRBJ2-1	TRBD2	CASTGTSGYNEQFF	TGTGCCAGCACCGGGACTAGCGGATACAATGAGCAGTTCTTC
-	TRBV28	TRBJ2-7	-	CASSFPGDSYEQYF	TGTGCCAGCAGTTTCCCAGGGGACTCCTACGAGCAGTACTTC
-	TRBV29-1	TRBJ1-4	-	CSVGPRETEGEKLFF	TGCAGCGTTGGCCCCCGGGAAACGGAGGGTGAAAAACTGTTTTTT
-	TRBV19	TRBJ2-3	TRBD2	CASSPGTSGSGDTQYF	TGTGCCAGTAGTCCGGGGACTAGCGGGAGTGGAGATACGCAGTATTTT
-	TRBV4-1	TRBJ2-5	TRBD2	CASSHRGVRETQYF	TGCGCCAGCAGCCATCGGGGGGTCAGGGAGACCCAGTACTTC
-	TRBV6-2/TRBV6-3	TRBJ1-5	TRBD1	CASSPDRVQPQHF	TGTGCCAGCAGTCCCGACAGGGTTCAGCCCCAGCATTTT
-	TRBV5-1	TRBJ2-1	-	CASSLAGAANEQFF	TGCGCCAGCAGCTTGGCGGGAGCCGCCAATGAGCAGTTCTTC
-	TRBV28	TRBJ2-3	TRBD2	CASSPSGGSTDTQYF	TGTGCCAGCAGCCCTTCAGGCGGGAGTACAGATACGCAGTATTTT
once	TRBV7-9	TRBJ2-1	TRBD2	CASSFLAGVGEQFF	TGTGCCAGCAGCTTTCTAGCGGGAGTGGGTGAGCAGTTCTTC
few	TRBV19	TRBJ2-6	-	CASKVSRSGANVLTF	TGTGCCAGTAAGGTTAGCCGCTCTGGGGCCAACGTCCTGACTTTC
-	TRBV28	TRBJ2-1	TRBD2	CASSPGGSSYNEQFF	TGTGCCAGCAGCCCCGGGGGGAGCTCCTACAATGAGCAGTTCTTC